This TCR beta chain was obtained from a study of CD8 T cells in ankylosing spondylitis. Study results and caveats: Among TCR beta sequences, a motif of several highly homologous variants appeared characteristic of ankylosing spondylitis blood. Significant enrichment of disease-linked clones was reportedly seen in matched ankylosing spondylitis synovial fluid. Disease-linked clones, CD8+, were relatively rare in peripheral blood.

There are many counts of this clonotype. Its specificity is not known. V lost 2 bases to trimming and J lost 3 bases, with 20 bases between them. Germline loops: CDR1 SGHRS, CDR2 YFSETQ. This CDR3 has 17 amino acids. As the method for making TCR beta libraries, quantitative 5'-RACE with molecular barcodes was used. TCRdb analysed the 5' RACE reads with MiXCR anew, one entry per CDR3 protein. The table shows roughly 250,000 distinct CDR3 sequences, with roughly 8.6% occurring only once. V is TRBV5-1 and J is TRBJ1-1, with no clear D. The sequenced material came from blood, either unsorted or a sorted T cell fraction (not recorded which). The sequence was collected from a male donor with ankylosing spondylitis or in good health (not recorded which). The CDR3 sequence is CASSFGGRSTAHTEAFF. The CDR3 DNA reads TGCGCCAGCAGCTTCGGAGGGAGGAGCACCGCACACACTGAAGCTTTCTTT.